A selection of T cell receptor beta chains follows, all from one sample in a study of cytomegalovirus exposure and HLA in healthy donors. Using immunoSEQ multiplex PCR, the repertoire was profiled, and TCRdb retains in-frame clones only, with some absent. The data show about 54,000 clones, approximately 77% seen once. The specimen sequenced was PBMCs. All receptors derive from a woman under 30 in good health and CMV-seronegative. Both conserved end residues are part of each CDR3. The D gene is left open where the match is weak.

15,TRBJ2-7,.,TRBV7-6,TGTGCCAGCAGCTTAGGCGGCCGTAGCTCCTACGAGCAGTACTTC,CASSLGGRSSYEQYF
16,TRBJ1-1,TRBD1,TRBV28,TGTGCCAGCAGTTACTCTCTGACAGGGGCTAACACTGAAGCTTTCTTT,CASSYSLTGANTEAFF
14,TRBJ1-2,.,TRBV28,TGTGCCAGCAGTATCCACAGGCTGAACTATGGCTACACCTTC,CASSIHRLNYGYTF
17,TRBJ1-2,TRBD1,TRBV27,TGTGCCAGCAGTTTATCGGGGACAGGGGGCTCGAACTATGGCTACACCTTC,CASSLSGTGGSNYGYTF
13,TRBJ1-5,TRBD1,TRBV10-1,TGCGCCAGCAGCCGGGACAGAGATTCCCGTTTGCATTTT,CASSRDRDSRLHF
15,TRBJ2-2,.,TRBV10-3,TGTGCCATCAGTGAGACAGGGAGCGGCACCGGGGAGCTGTTTTTT,CAISETGSGTGELFF
15,TRBJ2-5,TRBD1,TRBV6-6,TGTGCCAGCAGAAAAAGACAGGGATTGGAGGAGACCCAGTACTTC,CASRKRQGLEETQYF
16,TRBJ1-1,.,TRBV5-6,TGTGCCAGCAGCTTGGACGCGCGGGGCTGGAACACTGAAGCTTTCTTT,CASSLDARGWNTEAFF
12,TRBJ1-1,.,TRBV9,TGTGCCAGCAGCCCAGGACTGCGGGCGACTTTCTTT,CASSPGLRATFF
16,TRBJ2-2,TRBD2,TRBV23-1,TGCGCCAGCAGTCAAAAGAGCGGGAGGGTTCACGGGGAGCTGTTTTTT,CASSQKSGRVHGELFF
14,TRBJ2-5,.,TRBV6-1,TGTGCCAGCAGCCGGGACACCTACCAAGAGACCCAGTACTTC,CASSRDTYQETQYF
14,TRBJ1-1,.,TRBV6-1,TGTGCCAGCAGGCCTAGGGGGGGCGTAGCTGAAGCTTTCTTT,CASRPRGGVAEAFF
11,TRBJ1-2,.,TRBV11-2,TGTGCCAGCAGCTCCCAGCGGGGCTACACCTTC,CASSSQRGYTF
14,TRBJ1-5,.,TRBV6-1,TGTGCCAGCAGCGAAGACGGGGGGAATCAGCCCCAGCATTTT,CASSEDGGNQPQHF